This paragraph reports one T cell receptor beta chain. The method was immunoSEQ multiplex PCR; TCRdb's version includes in-frame clones alone and lacks a portion of them. The data hold about 42,000 clones, with 60% to 80% observed a single time. The sample's time point: after neoadjuvant nivolumab, at surgical resection. Germline CDR1 is SGHRS and CDR2 is YFSETQ. The CDR3 sequence is 11 residues long. Deletions cut 2 bases from V and 3 bases from J, with 1 base between. These data come from a study of neoadjuvant anti-PD-1 for oral cavity cancer. The overall study: Before surgery, most patients got three to four biweekly 3 mg/kg nivolumab doses.

This chain uses TRBV5-1 with TRBJ2-3; D is unresolved. This TCR was recovered from a person aged 35-79 years with oral cavity squamous cell carcinoma. This material consisted of PBMCs, taken after nivolumab (anti-PD-1) treatment. The CDR3 protein is CASSFTDTQYF. CDR3 bases: TGCGCCAGCAGCTTTACAGATACGCAGTATTTT.